The next 2 T cell receptor beta chains were all read from a single sample in a study of T cell changes during pregnancy in multiple sclerosis. Clones were read by immunoSEQ multiplex PCR, and TCRdb kept only the in-frame ones, dropping some. The repertoire has 100,000 to 110,000 clones, about 90% of them found once; the top ten carry about 2%. This specimen was peripheral blood, taken after pregnancy. The receptors were sampled from a female donor with multiple sclerosis, enrolled in a pregnancy study.

This clone was seen only once. The chain uses TRBV5-1 and TRBJ2-7, with 9 nucleotides matching TRBD1. The V segment lost 6 bases and the J segment 1 base; nucleotides outside the gene matches: 14. This CDR3 comprises 17 residues. Germline V gives CDR1 SGHRS, CDR2 YFSETQ. As DNA, the CDR3 is TGCGCCAGCACGGAGATCGCGGGACAGGGAATATCCTACGAGCAGTACTTC. Protein product: CASTEIAGQGISYEQYF.

The rearrangement joins TRBV6-1 to TRBJ2-3, with TRBD2 matching over 14 bases. The CDR3 runs to 16 residues. The V segment lost 4 bases and the J segment 1 base; nucleotides outside the gene matches: 1. CDR1 is MNHNS and CDR2 is SASEGT in the germline V gene. CDR3 sequence: CASSATSGRGTDTQYF. In DNA, the CDR3 is TGTGCCAGCAGTGCGACTAGCGGGAGGGGCACAGATACGCAGTATTTT.